One T cell receptor beta chain is described in this entry. Its antigen is not yet known. Nothing much larger sits one base from this clone, and base qualities are not available. The data were obtained in a study of regulatory and conventional T cells in breast cancer (dated by TCRdb to about 2015). Trimming at the junction amounts to 1 base on V and 6 bases on J, and the germline ends lie 4 bases apart. Via the germline V gene (reference sequence), CDR1 is SEHNR and CDR2 FQNEAQ. The CDR3 measures 13 amino acids from cysteine to phenylalanine. CDR3 DNA is the only sequence kept; it has 39 bases, read in frame from the first base. The method was PCR. Sequencing instrument: Illumina MiSeq. The raw public reads went through TCRdb reprocessing: fastp at Q25, MiXCR clone calling, in-frame beta chains kept. Each entry merges the rows of one CDR3 protein and shows their most common DNA and genes. Here the sample has 15,000 to 20,000 distinct CDR3 sequences; around a third occur a single time. Roughly 1.5% of the sample is held by the ten biggest clonotypes.

This TCR derives from a female donor in good health. Here the chain combines TRBV7-9 and TRBJ1-6, with no confident D gene call. Sequenced input: conventional T cells from blood. In nucleotide form, the sequence is TGTGCCAGCAGCTTAGACAGTAATTCACCCCTCCACTTT. Translation gives CASSLDSNSPLHF.